Sequencing of this TCR beta chain was carried out in a study of blood T cell repertoires in COVID-19. The method was immunoSEQ multiplex PCR; TCRdb's version includes in-frame clones alone and lacks a portion of them. The sample lists 52,000 or so clones; 80% to 90% were seen once. V dropped 3 bases and J dropped 2; count of bases not matched to a gene: 8. Germline CDR1 and CDR2: LNHDA and SQIVND (reference sequence). The CDR3 runs 16 residues. The rearrangement joins TRBV19 to TRBJ2-7, with TRBD2 matching 9 bases. Sequenced: peripheral blood. The receptor's source is an elderly man with acute or convalescent COVID-19. CDR3 sequence: CASSMETSGGTYEQYF. Here the CDR3 DNA reads TGTGCCAGTAGTATGGAGACTAGCGGAGGAACCTACGAGCAGTACTTC.